This paragraph covers one T cell receptor beta chain sequence. The data were produced by immunoSEQ multiplex PCR, yet TCRdb's version contains in-frame clones alone and is incomplete. The sample shows about 56,000 clones, 60% to 75% of them seen only once. The CDR3 has 14 amino acids. Germline loops: CDR1 LNHDA, CDR2 SQIVND (reference sequence). V trimming: 8 bases; J trimming: 3 bases; junction bases outside the gene matches: 7. This specimen comes from a study of memory CD4+ T cells and cytomegalovirus serostatus. Single viable CD3+CD4+CD8-CD45RO+ cells were sorted as the memory CD4+ T cells. This clonotype was sampled from an adult in good health and CMV-seropositive. The specimen was memory CD4+ T cells from blood. The chain joins TRBV19 to TRBJ2-7; 10 bases match TRBD1. CDR3 DNA: TGTGCCAGTCGTCCGGGACAGGGGAGCTACGAGCAGTACTTC. This sequence encodes CASRPGQGSYEQYF.